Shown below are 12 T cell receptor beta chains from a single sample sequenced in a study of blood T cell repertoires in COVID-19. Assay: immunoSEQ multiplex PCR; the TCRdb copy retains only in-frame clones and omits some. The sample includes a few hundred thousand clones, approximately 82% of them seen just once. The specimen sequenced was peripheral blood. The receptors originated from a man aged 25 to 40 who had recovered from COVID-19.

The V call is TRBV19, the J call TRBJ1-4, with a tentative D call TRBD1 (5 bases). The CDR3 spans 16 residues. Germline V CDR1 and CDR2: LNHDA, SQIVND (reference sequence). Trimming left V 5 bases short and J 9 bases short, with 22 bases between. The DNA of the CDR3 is TGTGCCAGTAGTCCAACGGAACGGCAGGGCTCGAAAAAACTGTTTTTT. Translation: CASSPTERQGSKKLFF.

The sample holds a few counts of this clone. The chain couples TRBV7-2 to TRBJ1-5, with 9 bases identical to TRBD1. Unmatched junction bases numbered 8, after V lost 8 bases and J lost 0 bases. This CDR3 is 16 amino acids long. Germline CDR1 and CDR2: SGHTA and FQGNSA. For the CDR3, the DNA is TGTGCCAGCGGACAGGGGACGGTTTATAGCAATCAGCCCCAGCATTTT. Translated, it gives CASGQGTVYSNQPQHF. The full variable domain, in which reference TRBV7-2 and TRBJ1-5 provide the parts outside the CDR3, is GAGVSQSPSNKVTEKGKDVELRCDPISGHTALYWYRQSLGQGLEFLIYFQGNSAPDKSGLPSDRFSAERTGGSVSTLTIQRTQQEDSAVYLCASGQGTVYSNQPQHFGDGTRLSIL.

This CDR3 is CASSQNRGLEQYV. The CDR3 coding sequence is TGTGCCAGCAGCCAAAACAGGGGGCTCGAGCAGTACGTC. The gene calls are TRBV5-8 and TRBJ2-7; 9 bases line up with TRBD1. The CDR3 has 13 amino acids. The junction had 5 bases not matched to a gene; V was cut back by 4 bases and J by 6 bases. The germline V gene encodes CDR1 SGHTS and CDR2 YDEGEE.

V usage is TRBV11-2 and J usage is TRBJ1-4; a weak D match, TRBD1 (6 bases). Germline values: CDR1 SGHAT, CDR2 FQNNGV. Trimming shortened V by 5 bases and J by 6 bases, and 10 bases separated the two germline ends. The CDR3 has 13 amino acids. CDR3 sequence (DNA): TGTGCCAGCAGCCCGCGGACAGATGAAAAACTGTTTTTT. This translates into CASSPRTDEKLFF.

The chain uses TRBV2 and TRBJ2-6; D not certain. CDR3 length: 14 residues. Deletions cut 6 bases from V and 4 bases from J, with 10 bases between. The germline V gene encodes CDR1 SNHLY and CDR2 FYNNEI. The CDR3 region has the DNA TGTGCCAGCAGCCCCGTGCGCGGGGCCAACGTCCTGACTTTC. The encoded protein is CASSPVRGANVLTF.

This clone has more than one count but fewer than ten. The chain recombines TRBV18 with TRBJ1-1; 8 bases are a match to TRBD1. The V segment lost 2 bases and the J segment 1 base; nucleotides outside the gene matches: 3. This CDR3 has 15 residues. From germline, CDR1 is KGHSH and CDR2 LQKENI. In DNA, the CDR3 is TGTGCCAGCTCACCAAGGACAGGGCCGAACACTGAAGCTTTCTTT. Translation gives CASSPRTGPNTEAFF.

Written as DNA, the CDR3 is TGTGCCAGCAGCTCGGGACAGGTCCAAAAACTGTTTTTT. It codes for CASSSGQVQKLFF. V gene TRBV28 combines with J gene TRBJ1-4; 8 bases are shared with TRBD1. V was clipped by 6 bases and J by 9 bases; unmatched bases: 6. CDR1 and CDR2 from the germline V gene are MDHEN and SYDVKM. The CDR3 is 13 residues long.

Here the CDR3 reads CASSPGQENEQFF. The CDR3 DNA reads TGTGCCAGCTCACCTGGACAGGAAAATGAGCAGTTCTTC. The chain employs TRBV18 and TRBJ2-1; 7 nucleotides line up with TRBD1. The J segment lost 7 bases and the V segment lost 3 bases, leaving 3 bases of the junction unmatched. Per germline, CDR1 KGHSH and CDR2 LQKENI. The CDR3 runs 13 residues.

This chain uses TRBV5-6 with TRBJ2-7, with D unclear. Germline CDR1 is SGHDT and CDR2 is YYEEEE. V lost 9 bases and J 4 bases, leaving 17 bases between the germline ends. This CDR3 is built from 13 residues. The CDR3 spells CATSYGYSYEQYF. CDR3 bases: TGTGCCACCTCTTACGGGTATTCATACGAGCAGTACTTC. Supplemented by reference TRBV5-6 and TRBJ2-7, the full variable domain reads DAGVTQSPTHLIKTRGQQVTLRCSPKSGHDTVSWYQQALGQGPQFIFQYYEEEERQRGNFPDRFSGHQFPNYSSELNVNALLLGDSALYLCATSYGYSYEQYFGPGTRLTVT.

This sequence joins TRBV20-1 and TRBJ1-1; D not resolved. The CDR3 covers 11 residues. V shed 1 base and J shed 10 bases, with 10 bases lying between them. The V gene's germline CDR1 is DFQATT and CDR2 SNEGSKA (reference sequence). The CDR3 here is CSARATSRAFF. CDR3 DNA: TGCAGTGCTAGAGCCACTTCGAGAGCTTTCTTT.

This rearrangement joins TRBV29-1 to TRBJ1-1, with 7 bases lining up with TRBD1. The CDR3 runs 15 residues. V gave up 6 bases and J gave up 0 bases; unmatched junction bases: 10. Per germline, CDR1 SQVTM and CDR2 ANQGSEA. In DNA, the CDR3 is TGCAGCGTCCTCGATCAGGGGGGCATGAACACTGAAGCTTTCTTT. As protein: CSVLDQGGMNTEAFF.

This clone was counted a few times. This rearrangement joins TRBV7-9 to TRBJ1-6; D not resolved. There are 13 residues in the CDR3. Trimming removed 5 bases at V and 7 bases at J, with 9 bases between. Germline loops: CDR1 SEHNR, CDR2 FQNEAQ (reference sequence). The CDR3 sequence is CASSRAVNSPLHF. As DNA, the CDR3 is TGTGCCAGCAGCCGAGCCGTAAATTCACCCCTCCACTTT.